This entry is about one T cell receptor (beta chain). The antigen remains unidentified. This entry is derived from a study of T cell responses to AZD1222 COVID-19 vaccine. Study-wide context: Pooling covered second doses at about 4 or about 12 weeks. Study-wide findings and caveats: The study found vaccine-associated CD4 TCRs spanning spike, dominant at 160-218 and 743-854. Nearly half of unique spike-specific TCRs reportedly avoided B.1.351 and B.1.1.7 mutated regions.

Assay: immunoSEQ multiplex PCR; the TCRdb copy retains only in-frame clones and omits some. The sample lists under 85,000 clones, approximately 86% occurring once. Germline V gene data show CDR1 as LGHNA and CDR2 as YSLEER. The CDR3 has 14 residues. V shed 4 bases and J shed 2 bases, with 11 bases lying between them. The sequence was obtained from an adult in good health. The chain combines TRBV4-3 with TRBJ2-5; unclear D gene. This specimen consisted of peripheral blood, obtained on day 0 of AZD1222 vaccination. The CDR3 DNA sequence: TGCGCCAGCAGCCCGACGAGCGCTCAAGAGACCCAGTACTTC. It specifies CASSPTSAQETQYF.